This T cell receptor beta chain was observed in a study of OX40 agonist ivuxolimab in advanced cancers. The CDR3 spans 14 residues. V shed 3 bases and J shed 8 bases, with 14 bases lying between them. Germline V gene lookup returns CDR1 SGHNT and CDR2 YYREEE (reference sequence). The protocol was immunoSEQ multiplex PCR, while the TCRdb copy is restricted to in-frame clones and leaves out a portion. Of 67,000 or so clones listed, 80% to 90% are singletons. This clonotype originated in an adult with an advanced solid tumor such as melanoma, head and neck, liver or kidney cancer. The sequencing used CD4+ or CD8+ T cells sorted from blood, collected in a trial of the OX40 agonist ivuxolimab. The rearrangement joins TRBV5-4 to TRBJ1-4, with D perhaps TRBD1 (5 bases). The CDR3 coding sequence is TGTGCCAGCAGCTCACCCTCGGGGCCAGAAAAACTGTTTTTT. Its protein product is CASSSPSGPEKLFF.